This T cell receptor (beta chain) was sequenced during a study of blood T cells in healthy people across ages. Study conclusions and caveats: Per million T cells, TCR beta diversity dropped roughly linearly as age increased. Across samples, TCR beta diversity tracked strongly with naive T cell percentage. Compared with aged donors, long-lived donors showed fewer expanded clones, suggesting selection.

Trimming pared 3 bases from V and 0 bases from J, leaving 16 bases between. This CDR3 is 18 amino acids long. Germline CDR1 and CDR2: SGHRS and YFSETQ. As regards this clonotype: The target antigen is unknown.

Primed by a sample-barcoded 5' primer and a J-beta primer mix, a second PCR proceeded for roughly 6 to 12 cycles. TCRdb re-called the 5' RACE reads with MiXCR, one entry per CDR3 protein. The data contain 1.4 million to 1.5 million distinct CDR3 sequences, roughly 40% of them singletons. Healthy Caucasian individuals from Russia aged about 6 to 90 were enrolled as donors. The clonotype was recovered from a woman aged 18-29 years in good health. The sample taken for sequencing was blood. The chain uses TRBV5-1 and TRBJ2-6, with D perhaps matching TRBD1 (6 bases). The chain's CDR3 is CASSSRRQDLSGANVLTF. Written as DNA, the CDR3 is TGCGCCAGCAGCTCACGCAGACAGGATCTCTCTGGGGCCAACGTCCTGACTTTC.